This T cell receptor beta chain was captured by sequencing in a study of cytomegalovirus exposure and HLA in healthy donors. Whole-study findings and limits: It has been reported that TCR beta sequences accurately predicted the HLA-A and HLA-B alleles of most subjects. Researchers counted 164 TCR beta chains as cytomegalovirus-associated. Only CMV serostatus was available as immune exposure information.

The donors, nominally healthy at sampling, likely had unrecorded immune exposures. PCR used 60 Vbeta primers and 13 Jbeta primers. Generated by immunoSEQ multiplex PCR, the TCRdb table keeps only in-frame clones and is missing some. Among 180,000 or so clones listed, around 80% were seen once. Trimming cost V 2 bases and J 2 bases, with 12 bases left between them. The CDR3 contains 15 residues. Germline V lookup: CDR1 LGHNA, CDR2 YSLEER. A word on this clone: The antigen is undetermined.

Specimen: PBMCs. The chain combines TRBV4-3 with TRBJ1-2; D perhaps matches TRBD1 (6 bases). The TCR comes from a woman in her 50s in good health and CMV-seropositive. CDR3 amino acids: CASSQSDSTNYGYTF. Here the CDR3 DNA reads TGCGCCAGCAGCCAATCGGACAGCACCAACTATGGCTACACCTTC.